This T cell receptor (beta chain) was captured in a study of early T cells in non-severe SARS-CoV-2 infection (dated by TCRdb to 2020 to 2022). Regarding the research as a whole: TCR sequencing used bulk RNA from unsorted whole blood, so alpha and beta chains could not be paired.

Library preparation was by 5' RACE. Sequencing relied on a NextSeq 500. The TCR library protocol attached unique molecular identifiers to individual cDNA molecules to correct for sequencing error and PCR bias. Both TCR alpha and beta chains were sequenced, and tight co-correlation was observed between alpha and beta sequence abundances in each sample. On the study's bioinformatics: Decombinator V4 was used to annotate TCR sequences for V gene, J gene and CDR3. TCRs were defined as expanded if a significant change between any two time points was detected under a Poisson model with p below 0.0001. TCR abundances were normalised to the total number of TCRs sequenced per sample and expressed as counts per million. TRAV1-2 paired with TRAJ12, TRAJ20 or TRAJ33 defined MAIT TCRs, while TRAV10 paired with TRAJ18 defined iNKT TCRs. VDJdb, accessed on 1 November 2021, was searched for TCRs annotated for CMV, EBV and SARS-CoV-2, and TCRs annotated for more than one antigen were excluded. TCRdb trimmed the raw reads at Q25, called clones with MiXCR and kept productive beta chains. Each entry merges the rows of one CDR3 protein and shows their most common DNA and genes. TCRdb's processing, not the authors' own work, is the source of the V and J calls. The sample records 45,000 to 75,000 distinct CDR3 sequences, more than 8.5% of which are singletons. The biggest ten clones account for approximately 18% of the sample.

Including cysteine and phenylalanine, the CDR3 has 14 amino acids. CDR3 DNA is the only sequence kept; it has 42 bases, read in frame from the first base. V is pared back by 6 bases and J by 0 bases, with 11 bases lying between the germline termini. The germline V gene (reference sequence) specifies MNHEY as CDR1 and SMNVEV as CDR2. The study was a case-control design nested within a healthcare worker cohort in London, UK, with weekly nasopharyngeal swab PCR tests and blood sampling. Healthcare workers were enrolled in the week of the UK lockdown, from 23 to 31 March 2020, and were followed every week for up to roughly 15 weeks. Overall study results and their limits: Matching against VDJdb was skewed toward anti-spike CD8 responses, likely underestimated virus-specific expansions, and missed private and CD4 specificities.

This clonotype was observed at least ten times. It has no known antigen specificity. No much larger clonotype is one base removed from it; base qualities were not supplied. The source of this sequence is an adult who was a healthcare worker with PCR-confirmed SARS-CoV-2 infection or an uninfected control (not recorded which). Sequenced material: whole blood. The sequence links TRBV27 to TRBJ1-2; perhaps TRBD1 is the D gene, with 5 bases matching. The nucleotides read TGTGCCAGCAGCAGGGCCGGAGCTAACTATGGCTACACCTTC. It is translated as CASSRAGANYGYTF.